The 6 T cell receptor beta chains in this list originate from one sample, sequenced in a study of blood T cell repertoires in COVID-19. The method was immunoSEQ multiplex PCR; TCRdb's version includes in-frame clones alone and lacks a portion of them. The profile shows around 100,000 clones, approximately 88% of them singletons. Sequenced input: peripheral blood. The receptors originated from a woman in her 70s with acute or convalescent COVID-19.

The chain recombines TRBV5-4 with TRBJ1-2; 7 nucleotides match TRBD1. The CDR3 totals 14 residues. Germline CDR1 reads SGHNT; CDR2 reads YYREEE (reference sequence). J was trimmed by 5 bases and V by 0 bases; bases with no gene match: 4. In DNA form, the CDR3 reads TGTGCCAGCAGCTTGGCCGGGACAGAGTATGGCTACACCTTC. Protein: CASSLAGTEYGYTF.

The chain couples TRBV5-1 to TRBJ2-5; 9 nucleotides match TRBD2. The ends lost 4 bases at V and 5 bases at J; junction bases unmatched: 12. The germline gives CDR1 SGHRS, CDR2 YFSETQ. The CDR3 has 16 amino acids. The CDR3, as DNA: TGCGCCAGCAGCCAGGCCAGCGGGGGGCCGGAGGAGACCCAGTACTTC. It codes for CASSQASGGPEETQYF.

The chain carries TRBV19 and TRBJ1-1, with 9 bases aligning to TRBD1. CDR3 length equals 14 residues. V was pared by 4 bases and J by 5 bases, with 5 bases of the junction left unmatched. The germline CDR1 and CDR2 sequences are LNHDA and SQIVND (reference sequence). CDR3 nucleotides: TGTGCCAGTAGTACCGGGACAGGGAGAACTGAAGCTTTCTTT. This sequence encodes CASSTGTGRTEAFF. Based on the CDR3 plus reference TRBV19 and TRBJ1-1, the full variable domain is DGGITQSPKYLFRKEGQNVTLSCEQNLNHDAMYWYRQDPGQGLRLIYYSQIVNDFQKGDIAEGYSVSREKKESFPLTVTSAQKNPTAFYLCASSTGTGRTEAFFGQGTRLTVV.

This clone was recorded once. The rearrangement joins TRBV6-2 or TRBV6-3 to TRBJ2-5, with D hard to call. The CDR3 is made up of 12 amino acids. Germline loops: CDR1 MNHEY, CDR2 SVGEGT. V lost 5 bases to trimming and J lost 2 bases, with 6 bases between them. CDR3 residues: CASSPVQETQYF. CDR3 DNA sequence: TGTGCCAGCAGTCCGGTTCAAGAGACCCAGTACTTC.

Written as DNA, the CDR3 is TGTGCCAGCAGGGCAACAGGCTCCACAGATACGCAGTATTTT. It codes for CASRATGSTDTQYF. The genes are TRBV9 and TRBJ2-3; weak D call: TRBD1 (5 bases). V lost 5 bases, J lost 2 bases, and 12 bases lay in between. In germline, CDR1 is SGDLS, CDR2 YYNGEE. The CDR3 runs to 14 residues.

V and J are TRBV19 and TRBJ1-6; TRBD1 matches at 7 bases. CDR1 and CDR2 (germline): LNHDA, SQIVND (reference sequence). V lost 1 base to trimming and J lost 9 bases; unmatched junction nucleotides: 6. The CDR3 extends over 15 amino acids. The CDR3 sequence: CASSIAAAGGSPLHF. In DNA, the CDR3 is TGTGCCAGTAGTATAGCGGCGGCAGGGGGTTCACCCCTCCACTTT.